This entry describes one TCR beta chain. The antigen is unknown. The sample is drawn from a study of early T cells in non-severe SARS-CoV-2 infection. TCRdb re-analysed the 5' RACE reads in MiXCR, keeping a single row per CDR3 protein. The sample includes roughly 51,000 distinct CDR3 sequences, roughly 7.7% of them seen just once. The V end was cut by 7 bases, the J end by 2 bases, with 12 bases between. Looked up from germline, CDR1 is DFQATT and CDR2 is SNEGSKA (reference sequence). CDR3 length equals 12 residues. Whole-study results and caveats: VDJdb-based matching was biased toward anti-spike CD8 responses and missed private and CD4 specificities.

This receptor was taken from an adult who was a healthcare worker with PCR-confirmed SARS-CoV-2 infection or an uninfected control (not recorded which). The sequenced sample was whole blood. The chain links TRBV20-1 to TRBJ2-7; tentative D call: TRBD1 (5 bases). Written as DNA, the CDR3 is TGCAGTGTTGAGACAGCGACCTACGAGCAGTACTTC. As protein: CSVETATYEQYF.